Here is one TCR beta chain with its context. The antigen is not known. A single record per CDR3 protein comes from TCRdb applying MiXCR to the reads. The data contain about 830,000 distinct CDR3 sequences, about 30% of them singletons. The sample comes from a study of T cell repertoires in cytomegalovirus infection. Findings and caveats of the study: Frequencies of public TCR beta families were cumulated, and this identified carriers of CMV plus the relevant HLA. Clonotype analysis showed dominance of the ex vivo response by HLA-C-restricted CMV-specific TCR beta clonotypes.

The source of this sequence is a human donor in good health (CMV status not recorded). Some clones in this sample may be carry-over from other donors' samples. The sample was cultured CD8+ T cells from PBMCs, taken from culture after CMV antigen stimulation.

This chain's CDR3 is CASSVWTGGNTEAFF. DNA of the CDR3: TGTGCCAGCAGCGTTTGGACAGGGGGGAACACTGAAGCTTTCTTT. The rearrangement joins TRBV9 to TRBJ1-1, with TRBD1 matching 10 bases. The germline CDR1 and CDR2 sequences are SGDLS and YYNGEE. J lost 1 base, V lost 2 bases, and 2 bases had no gene match. The CDR3 runs to 15 residues.